This T cell receptor beta chain is from a study of blood T cell repertoires in COVID-19. As for the study in general: Collection of acute and convalescent COVID-19 samples took place in the United States, Italy and Spain. The analysed material was cDNA or gDNA that came from T cells, B-cell-depleted T cells, or PBMCs.

In its sample, this clone was seen a few times. As handled by the study authors: Amplification with reference gene primers provided the estimates of nucleated cell counts. TCRdb keeps only in-frame clones here, not all; method: immunoSEQ multiplex PCR. V and J calls and clone size are given by that table; D and trimming were obtained from the DNA. Altogether some 260,000 clones are present, about 73% being singletons, with the ten largest covering about 3.5%. Germline V gene lookup returns CDR1 KGHSH and CDR2 LQKENI. CDR3 length: 17 amino acids. J lost 7 bases, V lost 2 bases, and 13 bases had no gene match.

This chain links TRBV18 with TRBJ2-1; 8 positions match TRBD2. This clonotype originated in an elderly woman with acute or convalescent COVID-19. Sequencing was done on a sample of peripheral blood. The CDR3 loop is CASSPMGGGKAANEQFF. In DNA form, the CDR3 reads TGTGCCAGCTCACCAATGGGCGGGGGGAAGGCTGCGAATGAGCAGTTCTTC.